The 28 T cell receptor beta chains in this list originate from one sample, sequenced in a study of vaccination and CD4 T cells after COVID-19. With the Oncomine TCR Beta short-read assay, DNA from cultured CD4+ T cells was sequenced. In TCRdb, the PCR reads were re-called with MiXCR into one record per CDR3 protein. The data hold roughly 7,100 distinct CDR3 sequences, with about 64% observed a single time. Treatment denoted: roughly 10-day PBMC culture with coronavirus spike peptide pools or control peptides (ViraFEST assay). These receptors are not linked to any known antigen. Sequenced: CD4+ T cells from blood, cultured in vitro. These receptors were taken from a human donor who had recovered from COVID-19.

The chain has TRBV6-1 and TRBJ2-7, with 7 nucleotides matching TRBD1. V was pared by 7 bases and J by 8 bases, with 20 bases of the junction left unmatched. CDR1 and CDR2 (germline): MNHNS, SASEGT. The CDR3 loop spans 16 amino acids. In DNA, the CDR3 is TGTGCCAGCAACAAAGACAGAGGGACAGACATACGGCAGCAGTACTTC. Its translation: CASNKDRGTDIRQQYF.

The CDR3 here is CASSLVSGQGAAGAYGYTF. In DNA, the CDR3 is TGCGCCAGCAGCTTGGTGTCGGGACAGGGGGCAGCCGGCGCCTATGGCTACACCTTC. V gene TRBV5-1 combines with J gene TRBJ1-2, with 12 bases identical to TRBD1. Germline-derived CDR1 and CDR2 are SGHRS and YFSETQ. This CDR3 region has 19 residues. V lost 0 bases and J lost 4; bases outside the gene matches: 13.

The chain links TRBV20-1 to TRBJ2-7, with D perhaps TRBD1 or TRBD2 (6 bases each). V was pared by 0 bases and J by 12 bases, with 12 bases between. Germline CDR1 DFQATT, CDR2 SNEGSKA (reference sequence). There are 11 residues in the CDR3. The CDR3 DNA sequence: TGCAGTGCTAGAGATCGGGGGCCGGCGTACTTC. This encodes CSARDRGPAYF.

The chain links TRBV5-4 to TRBJ1-1, with no clear D. The CDR3 loop spans 15 amino acids. Trimming took off 2 bases at V and 0 bases at J, with 11 bases between the two ends. Germline V gene lookup returns CDR1 SGHNT and CDR2 YYREEE (reference sequence). The CDR3 here is CASSLGGPLNTEAFF. The CDR3 DNA is TGTGCCAGCAGCTTAGGAGGGCCCCTGAACACTGAAGCTTTCTTT.

The chain has TRBV20-1 and TRBJ2-1; 10 bases align to TRBD2. The CDR3 loop spans 14 amino acids. Germline assignment: CDR1 DFQATT and CDR2 SNEGSKA (reference sequence). With 0 bases clipped from V and 7 bases from J, the junction kept 3 bases outside the gene matches. This CDR3 reads CSARELSGRNEQFF. CDR3 DNA sequence: TGCAGTGCTAGAGAGCTTAGCGGGAGGAATGAGCAGTTCTTC.

V is TRBV20-1 and J is TRBJ2-7; D uncertain. Germline lookup yields CDR1 DFQATT and CDR2 SNEGSKA (reference sequence). The CDR3 consists of 14 residues. Trimming cost V 0 bases and J 2 bases, with 11 bases left between them. The CDR3 region has the DNA TGCAGTGCTAGAGATCTGAAAGGAGCCTACGAGCAGTACTTC. It encodes CSARDLKGAYEQYF.

By sample share, this clonotype is large. The chain uses TRBV11-3 and TRBJ1-1; D unclear. V was shortened by 0 bases and J by 4 bases, with 9 bases between the two germline ends. The CDR3 consists of 14 residues. Per the germline V gene, CDR1 is SGHNT and CDR2 is YENEEA. The CDR3 region is CASSLESSGTEAFF. The CDR3, as DNA: TGTGCCAGCAGCTTAGAATCCAGTGGCACTGAAGCTTTCTTT.

The chain combines TRBV6-2 or TRBV6-3 with TRBJ1-1, with 7 bases aligning to TRBD1. V shed 5 bases, J shed 7 bases, and the junction held 13 bases outside the gene matches. The CDR3 covers 15 residues. The germline V gene has CDR1 MNHEY and CDR2 SVGEGT. CDR3 region: CASSRTPTGDFEAFF. The CDR3 nucleotides read TGTGCCAGCAGTCGCACTCCCACAGGGGACTTTGAAGCTTTCTTT.

This sequence joins TRBV14 and TRBJ2-2; 8 nucleotides line up with TRBD2. The CDR3 has 16 residues. After removal of 3 bases from V and 5 bases from J, the junction contained 8 bases not matched to a gene. Germline values: CDR1 SGHDN, CDR2 FVKESK. CDR3 residues: CASSHSTGGLTGELFF. The CDR3, as DNA: TGTGCCAGCAGCCACAGTACGGGGGGGCTGACCGGGGAGCTGTTTTTT.

This clonotype turned up a few times. The chain uses TRBV6-1 and TRBJ1-2; tentatively, D is TRBD1 (6 bases). The CDR3 covers 15 residues. Germline CDR1 reads MNHNS; CDR2 reads SASEGT. V lost 3 bases to trimming and J lost 0 bases, with 11 bases between them. The CDR3 DNA follows: TGTGCCAGCAGTGAGATGTGGACAGCTAACTATGGCTACACCTTC. Translating it yields CASSEMWTANYGYTF.

The chain is built from TRBV7-2 and TRBJ1-5; the D gene is possibly TRBD1 (6 bases). The CDR3 extends over 16 amino acids. From germline, CDR1 is SGHTA and CDR2 FQGNSA. The V and J ends lost 5 bases and 5 bases respectively, with 19 bases between them. The CDR3 protein is CASSLGVPPGDQPQHF. CDR3 in DNA: TGTGCCAGCAGCCTCGGGGTCCCACCAGGGGATCAGCCCCAGCATTTT.

This clonotype was detected only once. The chain links TRBV5-1 to TRBJ2-2, with D possibly being TRBD2 (5 bases). CDR1 is SGHRS and CDR2 is YFSETQ in the germline V gene. This CDR3 spans 15 amino acids. The V gene lost 0 bases and the J gene lost 3 bases, with 9 bases spanning the gap. The CDR3 here is CASSLDGRDTGELFF. The CDR3 DNA follows: TGCGCCAGCAGCTTGGACGGGCGGGACACCGGGGAGCTGTTTTTT.

The CDR3 DNA reads TGTGCCAGCAGTTACTCGGGTAGTCCGGGTGGCTACACCTTC. It specifies CASSYSGSPGGYTF. The chain combines TRBV6-5 with TRBJ1-2, with D hard to call. This CDR3 is 14 amino acids long. Germline loops: CDR1 MNHEY, CDR2 SVGAGI. V was cut by 0 bases and J by 7 bases, with 12 bases left in between.

V gene TRBV2 combines with J gene TRBJ1-2, with no clear D. This CDR3 has 14 amino acids. Between the trimmed V and J ends, which lost 5 bases and 7 bases, there was a span of 17 bases. From germline, CDR1 is SNHLY and CDR2 FYNNEI. CDR3 amino acids: CASSSPGGLPGYTF. In DNA, the CDR3 is TGTGCCAGCAGTTCCCCGGGAGGACTTCCTGGCTACACCTTC.

The rearrangement uses TRBV2 and TRBJ1-6; TRBD1 matches 7 bases. Germline assignment: CDR1 SNHLY and CDR2 FYNNEI. The CDR3 runs 12 residues. V shed 10 bases and J 10 bases; nucleotides not matched to a gene: 7. The CDR3 loop reads CATRGTGSPLHF. For the CDR3, the DNA is TGTGCCACCAGGGGGACGGGCTCACCCCTCCACTTT. Full variable domain (rest looked up from reference TRBV2 and TRBJ1-6): EPEVTQTPSHQVTQMGQEVILRCVPISNHLYFYWYRQILGQKVEFLVSFYNNEISEKSEIFDDQFSVERPDGSNFTLKIRSTKLEDSAMYFCATRGTGSPLHFGNGTRLTVT.

Of note for this clonotype: At one end, the junction sequence differs from germline, possibly due to a read error. The chain carries TRBV5-4 and TRBJ2-5; 12 bases agree with TRBD2. CDR1 is SGHNT, CDR2 YYREEE, per germline (reference sequence). CDR3 length: 18 residues. CDR3 region: CASSLFQASGGVWGTRYF. In DNA form, the CDR3 reads TGTGCCAGCAGCTTGTTTCAGGCTAGCGGGGGGGTTTGGGGGACCCGGTACTTC.

The DNA of the CDR3 is TGTGCCAGCAGTTACCTGGACAGGGGTGGGGCTTTCTTT. It specifies CASSYLDRGGAFF. This chain joins TRBV6-5 and TRBJ1-1; 9 bases align to TRBD1. Looked up from germline, CDR1 is MNHEY and CDR2 is SVGAGI. V was clipped by 2 bases and J by 11 bases; unmatched bases: 6. CDR3 length: 13 residues.

The rearrangement links TRBV20-1 to TRBJ1-5; TRBD1 matches 7 bases. V shed 4 bases, J shed 5 bases, and the junction held 11 bases outside the gene matches. Germline V gives CDR1 DFQATT, CDR2 SNEGSKA (reference sequence). This CDR3 comprises 15 residues. CDR3 protein: CSATQGGSLDQPQHF. DNA for the CDR3: TGCAGTGCTACCCAGGGGGGGTCTTTGGATCAGCCCCAGCATTTT.

The V call is TRBV10-3, the J call TRBJ2-7; 11 bases align to TRBD1. Looked up from germline, CDR1 is ENHRY and CDR2 is SYGVKD. V was clipped by 10 bases and J by 2 bases; unmatched bases: 7. The CDR3 is 14 amino acids. The CDR3 is CATRTGGAPYEQYF. Here the CDR3 DNA reads TGTGCCACTAGGACAGGGGGCGCGCCCTACGAGCAGTACTTC.

The rearrangement links TRBV20-1 to TRBJ1-3; 8 nucleotides line up with TRBD1. CDR3 length: 15 residues. The V segment lost 0 bases and the J segment 0 bases; nucleotides outside the gene matches: 1. Germline CDR1 and CDR2: DFQATT and SNEGSKA (reference sequence). The CDR3 coding sequence is TGCAGTGCTAGAGAGGGACAGGCCTCTGGAAACACCATATATTTT. Translating it yields CSAREGQASGNTIYF.

In this sample, this clonotype turned up a few times. The V and J genes are TRBV20-1 and TRBJ2-5; 8 bases are a match to TRBD1. The CDR3 sequence is 14 residues long. J was trimmed by 2 bases and V by 3 bases; bases with no gene match: 5. Germline V gives CDR1 DFQATT, CDR2 SNEGSKA (reference sequence). The CDR3 DNA reads TGCAGTGCTAGCGGACAGGGAGGACAAGAGACCCAGTACTTC. It codes for CSASGQGGQETQYF.

This sequence joins TRBV5-4 and TRBJ2-1; possibly TRBD2 for D (6 bases). Germline V lookup: CDR1 SGHNT, CDR2 YYREEE (reference sequence). The CDR3 length is 15 residues. Trimming pared 0 bases from V and 4 bases from J, leaving 11 bases between. This CDR3 reads CASSLGGMWYNEQFF. For the CDR3, the DNA is TGTGCCAGCAGCTTGGGCGGGATGTGGTACAATGAGCAGTTCTTC.

This chain joins TRBV25-1 and TRBJ1-2, with D hard to call. V shed 4 bases and J shed 11 bases, with 17 bases lying between them. The CDR3 runs to 13 residues. Germline CDR1 is MGHDK and CDR2 is SYGVNS. CDR3 sequence: CASSASVGRSYTF. CDR3 DNA: TGTGCCAGCAGTGCCTCGGTCGGGAGGAGTTACACCTTC.

J is TRBJ1-2 and V is TRBV21-1; no DNA check was done on the table's D call, TRBD1. TRBV21-1 is flagged as a pseudogene. The CDR3 is made up of 12 amino acids. CDR3 coding DNA: TGTGCCAGTAAGGACAGGAACAATGGCTACACCTTC. Its protein is CASKDRNNGYTF.

A single count supports this clonotype. J is TRBJ2-7 and V is TRBV5-1; TRBD2 agrees at 7 bases. V dropped 2 bases and J dropped 0; count of bases not matched to a gene: 2. Germline lookup yields CDR1 SGHRS and CDR2 YFSETQ. The CDR3 has 14 amino acids. The DNA of the CDR3 is TGCGCCAGCAGCTTAGCGGGGACCTCCTACGAGCAGTACTTC. Its translation is CASSLAGTSYEQYF.

The chain couples TRBV6-5 to TRBJ2-7, with D tentatively TRBD1 (6 bases). The CDR3 totals 15 residues. CDR1 and CDR2 (germline): MNHEY, SVGAGI. V lost 0 bases and J 6 bases, leaving 15 bases between the germline ends. The CDR3 DNA reads TGTGCCAGCAGTTACTCGAGCGACAGGCTGAGCGAGCAGTACTTC. This encodes CASSYSSDRLSEQYF.

This rearrangement joins TRBV6-5 to TRBJ1-1; no firm D call. V was shortened by 4 bases and J by 1 base, with 7 bases between the two germline ends. Germline CDR1 and CDR2: MNHEY and SVGAGI. This CDR3 spans 13 amino acids. The CDR3 nucleotides are TGTGCCAGCAGTTGGCACCCGAACACTGAAGCTTTCTTT. Protein sequence: CASSWHPNTEAFF.

The V and J genes are TRBV7-2 and TRBJ1-2; 10 nucleotides match TRBD1. The CDR3 is 15 residues long. The V gene's germline CDR1 is SGHTA and CDR2 FQGNSA. With V trimmed by 5 bases and J by 5 bases, 8 bases remained unmatched. This chain's CDR3 is CASSPRTGGRYGYTF. CDR3 sequence (DNA): TGTGCCAGCAGCCCGAGGACAGGGGGGAGGTATGGCTACACCTTC.